Here is one TCR beta chain with its context. TCRdb's copy holds only in-frame clones and misses some; the assay was immunoSEQ multiplex PCR. The repertoire has approximately 470,000 clones, 87% of them found once; the top ten carry roughly 0.7%. These data originate in a study of blood T cell repertoires in COVID-19. About the research overall: T cells, B-cell-depleted T cells, or PBMCs provided the cDNA or gDNA that served as material.

Looked up from germline, CDR1 is LNHDA and CDR2 is SQIVND (reference sequence). The CDR3 extends over 14 amino acids. Trimming removed 3 bases from V and 5 bases from J, with 12 bases in between. The source material was PBMCs or T cells enriched from blood (not recorded which). The chain uses TRBV19 and TRBJ2-3; tentative D call: TRBD2 (5 bases). The receptor comes from a woman between 18 and 30 years old who had recovered from COVID-19. The CDR3 loop reads CASSISVELDTQYF. The CDR3, as DNA: TGTGCCAGTAGTATTAGCGTAGAATTAGATACGCAGTATTTT.